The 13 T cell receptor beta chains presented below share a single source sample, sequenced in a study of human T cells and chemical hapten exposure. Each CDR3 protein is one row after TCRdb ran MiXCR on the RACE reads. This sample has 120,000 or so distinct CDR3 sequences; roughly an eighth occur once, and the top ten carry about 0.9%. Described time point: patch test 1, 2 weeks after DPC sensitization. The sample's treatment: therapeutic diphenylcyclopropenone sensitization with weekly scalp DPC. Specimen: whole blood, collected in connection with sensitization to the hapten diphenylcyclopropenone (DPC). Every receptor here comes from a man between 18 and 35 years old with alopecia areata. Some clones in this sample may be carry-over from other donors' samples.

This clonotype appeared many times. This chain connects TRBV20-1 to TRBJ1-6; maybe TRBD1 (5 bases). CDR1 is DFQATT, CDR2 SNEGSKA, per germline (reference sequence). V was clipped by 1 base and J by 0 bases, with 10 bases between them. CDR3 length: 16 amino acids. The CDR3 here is CSARGDRSSYNSPLHF. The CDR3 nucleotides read TGCAGTGCTAGAGGTGACAGAAGCTCCTATAATTCACCCCTCCACTTT.

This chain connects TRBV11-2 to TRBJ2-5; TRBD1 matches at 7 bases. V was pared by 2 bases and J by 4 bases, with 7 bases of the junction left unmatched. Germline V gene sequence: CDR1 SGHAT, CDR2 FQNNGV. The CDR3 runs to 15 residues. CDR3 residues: CASSLLTGYRETQYF. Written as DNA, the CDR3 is TGTGCCAGCAGCTTACTGACAGGGTATCGAGAGACCCAGTACTTC.

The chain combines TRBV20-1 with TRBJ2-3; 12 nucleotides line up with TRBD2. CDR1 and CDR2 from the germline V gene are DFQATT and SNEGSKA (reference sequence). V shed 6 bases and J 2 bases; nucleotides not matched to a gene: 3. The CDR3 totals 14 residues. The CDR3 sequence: CSARLAGDTDTQYF. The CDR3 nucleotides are TGCAGTGCCAGACTAGCGGGGGACACAGATACGCAGTATTTT.

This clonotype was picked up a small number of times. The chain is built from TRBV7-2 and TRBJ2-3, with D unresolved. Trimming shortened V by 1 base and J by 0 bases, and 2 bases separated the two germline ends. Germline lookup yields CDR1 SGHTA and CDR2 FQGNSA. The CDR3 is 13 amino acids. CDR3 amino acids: CASSLESTDTQYF. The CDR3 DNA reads TGTGCCAGCAGCTTAGAGAGCACAGATACGCAGTATTTT.

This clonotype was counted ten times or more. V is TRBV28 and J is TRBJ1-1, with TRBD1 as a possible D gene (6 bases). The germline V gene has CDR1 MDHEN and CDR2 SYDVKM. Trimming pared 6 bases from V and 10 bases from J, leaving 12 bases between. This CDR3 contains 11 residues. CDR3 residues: CASRGAGAAFF. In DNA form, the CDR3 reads TGTGCCAGCAGGGGGGCAGGGGCAGCTTTCTTT. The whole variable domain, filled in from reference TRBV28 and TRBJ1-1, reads DVKVTQSSRYLVKRTGEKVFLECVQDMDHENMFWYRQDPGLGLRLIYFSYDVKMKEKGDIPEGYSVSREKKERFSLILESASTNQTSMYLCASRGAGAAFFGQGTRLTVV.

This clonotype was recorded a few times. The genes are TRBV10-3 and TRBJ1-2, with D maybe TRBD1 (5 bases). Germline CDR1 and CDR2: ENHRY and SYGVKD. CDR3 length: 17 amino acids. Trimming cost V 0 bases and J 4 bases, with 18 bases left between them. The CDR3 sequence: CAISESSGTSNRYGYTF. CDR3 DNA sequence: TGTGCCATCAGTGAGTCGTCCGGGACGTCCAACCGCTATGGCTACACCTTC.

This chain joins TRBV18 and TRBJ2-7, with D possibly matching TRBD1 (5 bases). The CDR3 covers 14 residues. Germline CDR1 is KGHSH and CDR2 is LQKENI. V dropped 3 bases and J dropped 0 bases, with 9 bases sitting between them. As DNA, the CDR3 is TGTGCCAGCTCACCGGCAGGGTACTCCTACGAGCAGTACTTC. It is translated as CASSPAGYSYEQYF.

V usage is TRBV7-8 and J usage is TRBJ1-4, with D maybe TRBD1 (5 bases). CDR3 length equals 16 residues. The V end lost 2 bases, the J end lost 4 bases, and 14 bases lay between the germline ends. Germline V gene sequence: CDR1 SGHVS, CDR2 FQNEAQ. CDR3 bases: TGTGCCAGCAGCTTACTCAGACAGACCATTAATGAAAAACTGTTTTTT. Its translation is CASSLLRQTINEKLFF.

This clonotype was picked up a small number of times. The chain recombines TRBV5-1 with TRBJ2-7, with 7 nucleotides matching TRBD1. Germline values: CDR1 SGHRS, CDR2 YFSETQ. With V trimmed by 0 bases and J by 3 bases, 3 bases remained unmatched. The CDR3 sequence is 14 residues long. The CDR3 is CASSLATGVYEQYV. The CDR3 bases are TGCGCCAGCAGCTTGGCCACAGGGGTCTACGAGCAGTACGTC.

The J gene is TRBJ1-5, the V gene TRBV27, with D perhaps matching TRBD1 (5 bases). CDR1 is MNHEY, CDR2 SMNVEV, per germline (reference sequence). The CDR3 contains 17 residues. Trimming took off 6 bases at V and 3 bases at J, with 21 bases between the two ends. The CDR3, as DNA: TGTGCCAGCAGGCGCACAACCTTGGGAGGGGTCAATCAGCCCCAGCATTTT. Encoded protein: CASRRTTLGGVNQPQHF.

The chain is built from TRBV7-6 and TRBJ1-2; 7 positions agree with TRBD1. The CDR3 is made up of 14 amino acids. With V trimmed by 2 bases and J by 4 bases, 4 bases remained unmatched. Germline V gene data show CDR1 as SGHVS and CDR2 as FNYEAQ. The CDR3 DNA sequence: TGTGCCAGCAGCTTAACAGGGGCGAGCTATGGCTACACCTTC. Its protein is CASSLTGASYGYTF.

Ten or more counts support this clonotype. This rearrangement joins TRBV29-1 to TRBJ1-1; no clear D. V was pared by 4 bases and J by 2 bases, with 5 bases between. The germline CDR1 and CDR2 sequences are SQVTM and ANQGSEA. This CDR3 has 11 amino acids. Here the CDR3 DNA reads TGCAGCGTTGTAAGAAACACTGAAGCTTTCTTT. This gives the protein CSVVRNTEAFF.

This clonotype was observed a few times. DNA of the CDR3: TGTGCCAGCAGCTTCACAGGGGCGACCGGCGAGCAGTACTTC. As protein: CASSFTGATGEQYF. This chain links TRBV7-2 with TRBJ2-7; 7 bases are shared with TRBD1. The CDR3 runs to 14 residues. CDR1 is SGHTA and CDR2 is FQGNSA in the germline V gene. V lost 3 bases, J lost 6 bases, and 8 bases stayed unmatched.